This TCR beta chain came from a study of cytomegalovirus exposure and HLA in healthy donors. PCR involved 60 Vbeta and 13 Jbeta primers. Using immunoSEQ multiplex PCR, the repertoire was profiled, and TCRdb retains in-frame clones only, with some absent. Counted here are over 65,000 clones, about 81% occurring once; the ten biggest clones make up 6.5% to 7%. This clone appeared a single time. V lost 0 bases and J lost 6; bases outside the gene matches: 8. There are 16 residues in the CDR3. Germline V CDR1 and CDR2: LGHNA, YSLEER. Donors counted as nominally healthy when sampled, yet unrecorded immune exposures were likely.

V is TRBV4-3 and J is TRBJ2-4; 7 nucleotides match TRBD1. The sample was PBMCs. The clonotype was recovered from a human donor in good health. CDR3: CASSQDPGGWGNIQYF. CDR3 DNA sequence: TGCGCCAGCAGCCAAGATCCAGGGGGATGGGGAAACATTCAGTACTTC.